This TCR beta chain was obtained from a study of blood T cell repertoires in COVID-19. CDR3 length equals 13 residues. V gave up 3 bases and J gave up 18 bases, with 18 bases separating them. The germline V gene has CDR1 KGHSY and CDR2 FQNENV. Sequenced by immunoSEQ multiplex PCR; TCRdb stores in-frame clones only, minus some. The table lists 250,000 to 350,000 clones, around 91% of them singletons. The J gene is TRBJ1-6, the V gene TRBV16; D is undetermined. The receptor's source is a woman under 30 with acute COVID-19. Specimen: PBMCs or T cells enriched from blood (not recorded which). CDR3 in amino acids: CASSQLEGVEGHF. The DNA for the CDR3 is TGTGCCAGCAGCCAGCTTGAGGGCGTCGAAGGCCACTTT. Filled out from reference TRBV16 and TRBJ1-6, the complete variable domain reads GEEVAQTPKHLVRGEGQKAKLYCAPIKGHSYVFWYQQVLKNEFKFLISFQNENVFDETGMPKERFSAKCLPNSPCSLEIQATKLEDSAVYFCASSQLEGVEGHFGNGTRLTVT.